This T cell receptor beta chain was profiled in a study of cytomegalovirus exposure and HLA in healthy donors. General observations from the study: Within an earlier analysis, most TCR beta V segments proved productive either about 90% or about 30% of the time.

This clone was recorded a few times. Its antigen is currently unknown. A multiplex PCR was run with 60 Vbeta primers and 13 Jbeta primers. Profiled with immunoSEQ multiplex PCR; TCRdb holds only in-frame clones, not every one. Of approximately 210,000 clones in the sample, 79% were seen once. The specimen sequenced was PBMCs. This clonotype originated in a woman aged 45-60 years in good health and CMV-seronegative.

The CDR3 DNA reads as TGCAGCGTTGCGTTCGACACAGGGTTCACTGAAGCTTTCTTT. Its protein is CSVAFDTGFTEAFF. The rearrangement joins TRBV29-1 to TRBJ1-1; a possible D gene is TRBD1 (6 bases). CDR1 SQVTM and CDR2 ANQGSEA come from the germline V gene. Trimming removed 4 bases at V and 4 bases at J, with 16 bases between. The CDR3 totals 14 residues. Variable domain in full (rest from reference TRBV29-1 and TRBJ1-1): SAVISQKPSRDICQRGTSLTIQCQVDSQVTMMFWYRQQPGQSLTLIATANQGSEATYESGFVIDKFPISRPNLTFSTLTVSNMSPEDSSIYLCSVAFDTGFTEAFFGQGTRLTVV.